This T cell receptor (beta chain) was obtained from a study of identical twins. V dropped 3 bases and J dropped 9 bases, with 18 bases sitting between them. Germline V gene data show CDR1 as SGHVS and CDR2 as FQNEAQ. This CDR3 spans 15 amino acids. TCRdb independently ran MiXCR on the 5' RACE reads; one entry per CDR3 protein. The sample includes 600,000 to 800,000 distinct CDR3 sequences, around 21% seen only once; the top ten take roughly 4%. As concerns this clonotype: Its antigen is currently unknown.

Study conclusions and caveats: High-abundance cord blood beta clonotypes had fewer insertions; memory repertoires showed none.

This sample was shared with a second study, whose subject was T cells expressing NK-cell markers. This second study notes: Six of the donors carried dominant NKG2C+ clonotypes that took up about 1.0-8% of their CD8+ T cells.

The specimen was PBMCs. The chain has TRBV7-8 and TRBJ2-1; TRBD2 is a possible D gene (6 bases). The clonotype originates from a woman between 18 and 30 years old in good health. The CDR3 here is CASSLSGTSSGEQFF. CDR3 in DNA: TGTGCCAGCAGCTTGTCCGGGACTTCGTCCGGTGAGCAGTTCTTC.